Included here is one TCR beta chain sequence, with context. Its target is not known. Germline V CDR1 and CDR2: SGHRS, YFSETQ. The CDR3 has 12 amino acids. Trimming shortened V by 4 bases and J by 10 bases, and 12 bases separated the two germline ends. This entry comes from a study of cytotoxic CD8 clonotypes in ibrutinib-treated CLL. The wider study: Approximately ten relapsed/refractory, about 14 treatment-naive; approximately 18 IGHV unmutated. Partial responses numbered about 25 and complete responses 2; after a median about six years, about 15 stayed remitted and about twelve progressed.

General study results and limits: Clonality, elevated at ibrutinib response, dropped back toward baseline at progression. Higher circulating CD8+ T-cell counts strongly accompanied higher baseline clonality, above age-matched healthy donors.

TCRdb keeps only in-frame clones here, not all; method: immunoSEQ multiplex PCR. The sample contains 90,000 to 95,000 clones, more than 70% of which appear only once. The rearrangement links TRBV5-1 to TRBJ2-1; tentatively, D is TRBD2 (6 bases). The sample was PBMCs, taken after 24 months of ibrutinib treatment. This TCR was sampled from a human donor with chronic lymphocytic leukemia. In nucleotides, the CDR3 is TGCGCCAGCAGCACCGGGAGCCCCGAGCAGTTCTTC. It specifies CASSTGSPEQFF.